The sequence of this T cell receptor beta chain was determined in a study of shared clonotypes between healthy human individuals. Study conclusions and caveats: Sequencing depth was a factor that was expected to affect clonotype sharing among donors.

To note about this clone: Its antigen is not known.

Produced via immunoSEQ multiplex PCR; TCRdb's table is partial and in-frame only. This sample yields 550,000 to 700,000 clones, of which about 80% are seen a single time; roughly 1.9% belongs to the top ten. CDR3 length equals 19 residues. Germline CDR1 SGHAT, CDR2 FQNNGV. V lost 3 bases to trimming and J lost 0 bases; unmatched junction nucleotides: 13. The chain carries TRBV11-2 and TRBJ2-4; 8 nucleotides align to TRBD2. This sequence originates from a woman in her twenties or thirties in good health. Sample: memory CD4+ T cells sorted from blood. Specified subset: CD45RA-negative fraction. The CDR3 loop reads CASSLGYRLAGLAKNIQYF. CDR3 DNA sequence: TGTGCCAGCAGCTTGGGGTACAGGTTAGCGGGACTAGCCAAAAACATTCAGTACTTC. The full variable domain, in which reference TRBV11-2 and TRBJ2-4 provide the parts outside the CDR3, is EAGVAQSPRYKIIEKRQSVAFWCNPISGHATLYWYQQILGQGPKLLIQFQNNGVVDDSQLPKDRFSAERLKGVDSTLKIQPAKLEDSAVYLCASSLGYRLAGLAKNIQYFGAGTRLSVL.